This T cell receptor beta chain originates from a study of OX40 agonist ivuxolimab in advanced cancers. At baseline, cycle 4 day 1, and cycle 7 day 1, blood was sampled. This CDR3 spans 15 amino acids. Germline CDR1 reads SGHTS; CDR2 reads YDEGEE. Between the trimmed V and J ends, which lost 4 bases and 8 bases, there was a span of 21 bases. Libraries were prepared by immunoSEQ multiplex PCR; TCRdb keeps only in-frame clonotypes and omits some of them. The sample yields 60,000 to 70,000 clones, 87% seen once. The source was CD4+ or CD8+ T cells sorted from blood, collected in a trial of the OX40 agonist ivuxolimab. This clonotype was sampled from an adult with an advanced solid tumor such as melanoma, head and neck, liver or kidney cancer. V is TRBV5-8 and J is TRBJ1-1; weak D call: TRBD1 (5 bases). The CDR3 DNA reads TGTGCCAGCAGCCCTACCGGGACTGTCACCGTAGAAGCTTTCTTT. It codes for CASSPTGTVTVEAFF.